These T cell receptor beta chains were read from a single sample in a study of blood T cells in healthy people across ages. TCRdb re-called the 5' RACE reads through MiXCR, storing one row per CDR3 protein. Seen here are about 1.8 million distinct CDR3 sequences, 49% observed once, and the top ten hold over 2%. Material: blood. Receptor source: a woman aged 40 to 50 in good health. Both conserved end residues are part of each CDR3. D genes are given only for firm matches. Part of the rows lack a size; the others show once, few, many or a class for expanded clones.

D gene,V gene,clone size,J gene,CDR3 length,CDR3 protein,CDR3 DNA
TRBD1,TRBV13,few,TRBJ2-5,15,CASSYTGVGQETQYF,TGTGCCAGCAGCTATACAGGGGTCGGGCAAGAGACCCAGTACTTC
.,TRBV3-1,once,TRBJ2-5,16,CASSQTSEGALGTQYF,TGTGCCAGCAGCCAGACTAGCGAGGGGGCTTTAGGGACCCAGTACTTC
.,TRBV6-1,.,TRBJ1-5,13,CASSEWADQPQHF,TGTGCCAGCAGTGAATGGGCTGATCAGCCCCAGCATTTT
TRBD2,TRBV11-2,.,TRBJ2-1,15,CASSPRLAGGPRQFF,TGTGCCAGCAGCCCGAGACTAGCGGGGGGGCCGAGGCAGTTCTTC
.,TRBV2,many,TRBJ2-5,11,CASSVLETQYF,TGTGCCAGCAGCGTACTAGAGACCCAGTACTTC
.,TRBV7-2,.,TRBJ2-5,15,CASSKRPSPQETQYF,TGTGCCAGCAGTAAAAGACCTTCCCCTCAAGAGACCCAGTACTTC
.,TRBV6-6,.,TRBJ2-3,13,CASSYGTPDTQYF,TGTGCCAGCAGTTACGGGACACCAGATACGCAGTATTTT
TRBD2,TRBV29-1,few,TRBJ2-2,14,CSVVTSGGSGELFF,TGCAGCGTTGTAACTAGCGGGGGATCCGGGGAGCTGTTTTTT
TRBD2,TRBV29-1,.,TRBJ2-1,17,CSVDLLGTSANYNEQFF,TGCAGCGTTGACCTGCTAGGGACTAGCGCTAACTACAATGAGCAGTTCTTC
.,TRBV13,few,TRBJ2-1,14,CATWGGDAYNEQFF,TGTGCCACCTGGGGTGGGGACGCCTACAATGAGCAGTTCTTC
.,TRBV20-1,.,TRBJ1-1,10,CSAGGQKAFF,TGCAGTGCTGGAGGACAGAAAGCTTTCTTT
TRBD2,TRBV29-1,.,TRBJ2-2,15,CSARTSGSGTGELFF,TGCAGCGCCAGGACTAGCGGGAGCGGCACCGGGGAGCTGTTTTTT
TRBD1,TRBV7-9,.,TRBJ2-7,15,CASSLITGDTYEQYF,TGTGCCAGCAGCTTAATCACAGGGGACACCTACGAGCAGTACTTC
.,TRBV7-9,.,TRBJ1-6,14,CASSLDRDDSPLHF,TGTGCCAGCAGTCTGGACAGAGATGATTCACCCCTCCACTTT